These 18 T cell receptor beta chains came from one sample sequenced in a study of shared clonotypes between healthy human individuals (dated by TCRdb to 2018 to 2021). The library was built by means of the immunoSEQ multiplex PCR assay. What TCRdb holds here is the immuneACCESS table cut down to in-frame rearrangements. Part of the clones is not present; checked against another copy, under half of the missing clones reflect an unresolved V gene, and the others are unexplained. A total of about 560,000 clones appear in this sample, around 78% of them only once. Of the sample, around 12% is held by the ten largest clones. The specimen sequenced was PBMCs. The origin of the receptors is a woman between 40 and 55 years old in good health. Some clones in this sample may be carry-over from other donors' samples.

This clone was detected only once. The genes are TRBV19 and TRBJ1-1; perhaps TRBD1 as D (5 bases). The CDR3 has 15 residues. The V gene's germline CDR1 is LNHDA and CDR2 SQIVND (reference sequence). V dropped 1 base and J dropped 1 base, with 10 bases sitting between them. In nucleotides, the CDR3 is TGTGCCAGTAGTATAGGGATTGACAGGAACACTGAAGCTTTCTTT. Protein sequence: CASSIGIDRNTEAFF.

The J gene is TRBJ2-2, the V gene TRBV7-3; D is perhaps TRBD1 or TRBD2 (5 bases each). CDR1 and CDR2 (germline): SGHTA, FQGTGA. Trimming removed 4 bases from V and 6 bases from J, with 15 bases in between. The CDR3 has 15 amino acids. CDR3 DNA sequence: TGTGCCAGCAGCTCCGGGGCTGTCAGGCCCGGGGAGCTGTTTTTT. This codes for CASSSGAVRPGELFF. Looking up the rest from reference TRBV7-3 and TRBJ2-2 gives the full variable domain: GAGVSQTPSNKVTEKGKYVELRCDPISGHTALYWYRQSLGQGPEFLIYFQGTGAADDSGLPNDRFFAVRPEGSVSTLKIQRTERGDSAVYLCASSSGAVRPGELFFGEGSRLTVL.

V and J are TRBV30 and TRBJ2-7; D perhaps matches TRBD1 (5 bases). V lost 4 bases, J lost 5 bases, and 9 bases lay in between. The CDR3 contains 11 residues. Germline CDR1 reads GTSNPN; CDR2 reads SVGIG (reference sequence). CDR3 region: CAWKQGHEQYF. Here the CDR3 DNA reads TGTGCCTGGAAGCAGGGCCACGAGCAGTACTTC.

This chain uses TRBV13 with TRBJ1-4, with D hard to call. The CDR3 consists of 11 residues. Germline loops: CDR1 PRHDT, CDR2 FYEKMQ (reference sequence). Trimming took off 5 bases at V and 5 bases at J, with 3 bases between the two ends. This CDR3 reads CASSVNEKLFF. The CDR3 nucleotides read TGTGCCAGCAGCGTAAATGAAAAACTGTTTTTT.

Notes on this clone: It differs at one base from a far larger clone, so likely a read error. This sample includes further DNA sequences coding for the same CDR3. The chain combines TRBV30 with TRBJ1-5; D gene unclear. Trimming removed 0 bases from V and 1 base from J, with 4 bases in between. The CDR3 runs 13 residues. The germline V gene encodes CDR1 GTSNPN and CDR2 SVGIG (reference sequence). The CDR3 DNA reads TGTGCCTGGAGTGTACGGAGCAATCAGCCCCAGCATTTT. It codes for CAWSVRSNQPQHF. Based on the CDR3 plus reference TRBV30 and TRBJ1-5, the full variable domain is SQTIHQWPATLVQPVGSPLSLECTVEGTSNPNLYWYRQAAGRGLQLLFYSVGIGQISSEVPQNLSASRPQDRQFILSSKKLLLSDSGFYLCAWSVRSNQPQHFGDGTRLSIL.

The rearrangement links TRBV4-1 to TRBJ2-2; 9 bases line up with TRBD1. From germline, CDR1 is MGHRA and CDR2 YSYEKL. With V trimmed by 4 bases and J by 7 bases, 10 bases remained unmatched. CDR3 length: 16 residues. In DNA, the CDR3 is TGCGCCAGCAGCCGGGGATACAGGGGGCGGGTCGGGGAGCTGTTTTTT. Encoded protein: CASSRGYRGRVGELFF.

The V call is TRBV30, the J call TRBJ2-7, with TRBD1 matching 8 bases. CDR1 is GTSNPN and CDR2 is SVGIG in the germline V gene (reference sequence). Germline trimming cut 8 bases from V and 5 bases from J; bases unmatched to any gene: 14. CDR3 size: 14 residues. The CDR3 protein is CALEMTGAKNEQYF. The CDR3 nucleotides read TGTGCCCTGGAGATGACAGGGGCAAAGAACGAGCAGTACTTC.

This chain connects TRBV11-3 to TRBJ1-1, with 7 bases fitting TRBD1. The CDR3 extends over 14 amino acids. Trimming removed 4 bases from V and 1 base from J; junction bases left unmatched: 3. The V gene's germline CDR1 is SGHNT and CDR2 YENEEA. The CDR3 nucleotides are TGTGCCAGCAGCTATGGGACAGCGAACACTGAAGCTTTCTTT. This encodes CASSYGTANTEAFF.

This chain connects TRBV13 to TRBJ2-3, with a possible D match to TRBD1 (5 bases). The CDR3 extends over 16 amino acids. Trimming pared 5 bases from V and 2 bases from J, leaving 17 bases between. The germline CDR1 and CDR2 sequences are PRHDT and FYEKMQ (reference sequence). The CDR3 is CASSLYRSGNTDTQYF. The CDR3, as DNA: TGTGCCAGCAGCCTATACAGGAGTGGTAACACAGATACGCAGTATTTT.

This chain connects TRBV7-3 to TRBJ1-6; D is perhaps TRBD1 (6 bases). This CDR3 contains 13 residues. Deletions cut 5 bases from V and 7 bases from J, with 9 bases between. Germline V gene data show CDR1 as SGHTA and CDR2 as FQGTGA. The CDR3 sequence: CASSATGNSPLHF. CDR3 in DNA: TGTGCCAGCAGCGCCACAGGGAATTCACCCCTCCACTTT.

J is TRBJ2-5 and V is TRBV5-4, with D possibly being TRBD1 (5 bases). Germline V gene lookup returns CDR1 SGHNT and CDR2 YYREEE (reference sequence). Deletions cut 0 bases from V and 4 bases from J, with 10 bases between. The CDR3 totals 14 residues. This chain's CDR3 is CASSLGAGIETQYF. CDR3 nucleotide sequence: TGTGCCAGCAGCTTGGGGGCAGGGATAGAGACCCAGTACTTC.

The chain has TRBV7-9 and TRBJ2-5; D might be TRBD2 (6 bases). The J call could be wrong; TRBJ2-7 is a better fit for the DNA end. This CDR3 region has 14 residues. CDR1 is SEHNR, CDR2 FQNEAQ, per germline (reference sequence). CDR3: CASSLIGTASEQYF. In DNA, the CDR3 is TGTGCCAGCAGCTTAATAGGGACTGCCAGCGAGCAGTACTTC.

The chain carries TRBV4-3 and TRBJ2-1; the D gene is possibly TRBD2 (6 bases). Trimming shortened V by 0 bases and J by 15 bases, and 21 bases separated the two germline ends. Per the germline V gene, CDR1 is LGHNA and CDR2 is YSLEER. This CDR3 is 15 amino acids long. The DNA of the CDR3 is TGCGCCAGCAGCCAAGAGGCTGGGGGGTTTTGGGAGTCGTTCTTC. The encoded protein is CASSQEAGGFWESFF.

This clone is categorized as medium-sized. Other DNA sequences of this sample code for an identical CDR3. The chain couples TRBV29-1 to TRBJ2-5; possibly TRBD1 or TRBD2 for D (5 bases each). V was trimmed by 4 bases and J by 5 bases, leaving 17 bases between them. Germline V CDR1 and CDR2: SQVTM, ANQGSEA. The CDR3 is 14 amino acids. The CDR3 DNA sequence: TGCAGCGTTGGGGGCGGGCAGGTCGCGGAGACCCAGTACTTC. Its protein product is CSVGGGQVAETQYF. The full variable domain, completed using reference TRBV29-1 and TRBJ2-5, is SAVISQKPSRDICQRGTSLTIQCQVDSQVTMMFWYRQQPGQSLTLIATANQGSEATYESGFVIDKFPISRPNLTFSTLTVSNMSPEDSSIYLCSVGGGQVAETQYFGPGTRLLVL.

With regard to this clone: This probably arose from a read error, given a far larger clone one base away. This chain joins TRBV7-9 and TRBJ1-5; D is perhaps TRBD1 (6 bases). CDR3 length equals 13 residues. With 1 base removed from V and 5 bases from J, the gap between germline ends came to 6 bases. Per germline, CDR1 SEHNR and CDR2 FQNEAQ (reference sequence). The CDR3 sequence: CASSLEGDQPQHF. The CDR3 DNA follows: TGTGCCAGCAGCTTAGAGGGGGATCAGCCCCAGCATTTT.

The chain recombines TRBV6-5 with TRBJ2-7, with D perhaps matching TRBD1 or TRBD2 (5 bases each). CDR3 length: 15 amino acids. V gave up 2 bases and J gave up 2 bases, with 13 bases separating them. Germline assignment: CDR1 MNHEY and CDR2 SVGAGI. The CDR3 reads CASSYRGDNPYEQYF. The CDR3 DNA is TGTGCCAGCAGTTACAGGGGAGACAACCCCTACGAGCAGTACTTC.

A single count supports this clone. The chain uses TRBV6-5 and TRBJ2-7; 12 positions agree with TRBD2. V dropped 2 bases and J dropped 3; count of bases not matched to a gene: 2. This CDR3 has 15 amino acids. The germline V gene encodes CDR1 MNHEY and CDR2 SVGAGI. The CDR3 nucleotides are TGTGCCAGCAGTTACCGACTAGCGGGAGTCTACGAGCAGTACTTC. Residues: CASSYRLAGVYEQYF.

The rearrangement joins TRBV30 to TRBJ1-2, with unresolved D. The CDR3 covers 14 residues. Germline assignment: CDR1 GTSNPN and CDR2 SVGIG (reference sequence). The CDR3: CAEVIKGTWYGYTF. The CDR3 nucleotides are TGTGCTGAGGTGATAAAGGGTACTTGGTATGGCTACACCTTC.